This TCR beta chain appears in the sequencing data of a study of molecular identifiers for immune sequencing clone quantification. Overall study: RNA, taken in replicates from approximately 20,000 or 100,000 naive CD8 cells, was split five ways, with four sequenced.

This clonotype was seen at least ten times. V trimming: 0 bases; J trimming: 10 bases; junction bases outside the gene matches: 6. The germline V gene encodes CDR1 LGHNA and CDR2 YSLEER. CDR3 length: 14 residues. Previously published methods and listed TCR primers were used for the bulk TCR libraries. TCRdb reprocessed the PCR reads via MiXCR and lists one record per CDR3 protein. Among about 640,000 distinct CDR3 sequences listed, about 20% were seen once. Sequencing was done on a sample of naive CD8+ T cells from blood, with Jurkat cell RNA spiked in. Subset given: FACS-sorted CD8+CD4-CCR7+CD45RA+ naive T cells. The rearrangement joins TRBV4-3 to TRBJ1-1, with TRBD1 matching 9 bases. The sequence was collected from a human donor in good health. Some libraries in this study had Jurkat cell RNA spiked in. DNA of the CDR3: TGCGCCAGCAGCCAAGATAGGGCGGACAGGGGAGCTTTCTTT. Amino acids: CASSQDRADRGAFF.